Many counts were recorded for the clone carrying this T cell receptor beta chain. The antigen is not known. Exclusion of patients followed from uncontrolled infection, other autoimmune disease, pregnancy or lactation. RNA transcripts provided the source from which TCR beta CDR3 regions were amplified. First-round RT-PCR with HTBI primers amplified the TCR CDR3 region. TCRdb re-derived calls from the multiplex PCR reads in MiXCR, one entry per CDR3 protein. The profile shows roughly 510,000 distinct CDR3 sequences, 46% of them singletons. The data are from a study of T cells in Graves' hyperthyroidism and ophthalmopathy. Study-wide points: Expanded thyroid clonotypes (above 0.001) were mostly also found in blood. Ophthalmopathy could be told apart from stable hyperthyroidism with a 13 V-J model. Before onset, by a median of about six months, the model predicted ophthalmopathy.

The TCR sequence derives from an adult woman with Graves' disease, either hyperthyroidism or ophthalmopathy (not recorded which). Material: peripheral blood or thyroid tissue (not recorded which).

The CDR3 DNA reads TGTGCCATCAGTGGGGGCCTTGCGTCTGGAAACACCATATATTTT. It codes for CAISGGLASGNTIYF. The J gene is TRBJ1-3, the V gene TRBV10-3, with a weak D call TRBD1 (5 bases). This CDR3 has 15 residues. V was shortened by 4 bases and J by 1 base, with 11 bases between the two germline ends. CDR1 is ENHRY and CDR2 is SYGVKD in the germline V gene.